Below are 21 T cell receptor beta chains sequenced from a single sample in a study of T cell responses to AZD1222 COVID-19 vaccine. Produced via immunoSEQ multiplex PCR; TCRdb's table is partial and in-frame only. The table lists under 200,000 clones, roughly 94% of them singletons, with roughly 4.4% in the top ten. The starting material was peripheral blood, obtained on day 0 of MenACWY control vaccination. The receptors shown here come from an adult in good health.

The genes are TRBV11-3 and TRBJ2-3; 7 bases map to TRBD1. Per germline, CDR1 SGHNT and CDR2 YENEEA. V lost 4 bases, J lost 4 bases, and 14 bases stayed unmatched. The CDR3 contains 17 residues. In DNA, the CDR3 is TGTGCCAGCAGCTCCCCCTCGACAGGGAGTCGCGCAGATACGCAGTATTTT. Translation gives CASSSPSTGSRADTQYF.

The chain carries TRBV2 and TRBJ1-1, with 8 bases identical to TRBD1. The CDR3 is 15 amino acids. Germline CDR1 is SNHLY and CDR2 is FYNNEI. With V trimmed by 6 bases and J by 4 bases, 10 bases remained unmatched. In DNA, the CDR3 is TGTGCCAGCAGGCCTAGACAGGGGAGAGTCACTGAAGCTTTCTTT. Its protein is CASRPRQGRVTEAFF.

The gene calls are TRBV27 and TRBJ1-1; TRBD1 is a possible D gene (6 bases). Germline V CDR1 and CDR2: MNHEY, SMNVEV (reference sequence). The CDR3 is made up of 14 amino acids. V dropped 6 bases and J dropped 2 bases, with 13 bases sitting between them. This CDR3 is CASRFQGPNTEAFF. In DNA form, the CDR3 reads TGTGCCAGCAGATTCCAGGGGCCCAACACTGAAGCTTTCTTT.

This chain connects TRBV15 to TRBJ2-7; maybe TRBD2 (5 bases). V was pared by 0 bases and J by 4 bases, with 7 bases between. The CDR3 length is 13 residues. Germline CDR1 is LNHNV and CDR2 is YYDKDF (reference sequence). In DNA form, the CDR3 reads TGTGCCACCAGCAGAGATCGGGGTTACGAGCAGTACTTC. Residues: CATSRDRGYEQYF.

The chain employs TRBV18 and TRBJ1-2, with 7 bases lining up with TRBD1. The trim removed 4 bases at V and 6 bases at J, leaving 14 bases unmatched. This CDR3 has 16 residues. From germline, CDR1 is KGHSH and CDR2 LQKENI. CDR3 amino acids: CASSQNGLGQDNGYTF. The CDR3 DNA sequence: TGTGCCAGCTCACAAAATGGGCTCGGACAGGATAATGGCTACACCTTC.

This chain connects TRBV9 to TRBJ2-1, with 14 nucleotides matching TRBD2. V lost 0 bases, J lost 12 bases, and 5 bases stayed unmatched. Germline lookup yields CDR1 SGDLS and CDR2 YYNGEE. This CDR3 contains 15 residues. CDR3: CASSVGLAGGPGQFF. In DNA, the CDR3 is TGTGCCAGCAGCGTAGGACTAGCGGGAGGGCCAGGGCAGTTCTTC.

The CDR3 region is CAIRDRVHTEAFF. The CDR3 DNA is TGTGCCATCAGGGACAGGGTTCACACTGAAGCTTTCTTT. This chain connects TRBV10-3 to TRBJ1-1; 8 bases match TRBD1. Germline V gene data show CDR1 as ENHRY and CDR2 as SYGVKD. The CDR3 sequence is 13 residues long. V trimming: 6 bases; J trimming: 3 bases; junction bases outside the gene matches: 3.

This clone came up once. The genes are TRBV3-1 (or the pseudogene TRBV3-2) and TRBJ1-3, with D unresolved. V was trimmed by 8 bases and J by 4 bases, leaving 9 bases between them. CDR3 length: 12 amino acids. CDR1 LGHDT and CDR2 YNNKEL come from the germline V gene (reference sequence). The CDR3 DNA is TGTGCCAGCCGCGACTACGGAAACACCATATATTTT. Translated: CASRDYGNTIYF.

The V gene is TRBV5-6, the J gene TRBJ1-6, with TRBD1 identical over 7 bases. CDR3 size: 16 residues. Trimming removed 2 bases from V and 1 base from J; junction bases left unmatched: 3. Looked up from germline, CDR1 is SGHDT and CDR2 is YYEEEE. The CDR3 region has the DNA TGTGCCAGCAGCTTCAGGGGGACATCCTATAATTCACCCCTCCACTTT. Translating it yields CASSFRGTSYNSPLHF. Using reference TRBV5-6 and TRBJ1-6 for the parts outside the CDR3, the full variable domain is DAGVTQSPTHLIKTRGQQVTLRCSPKSGHDTVSWYQQALGQGPQFIFQYYEEEERQRGNFPDRFSGHQFPNYSSELNVNALLLGDSALYLCASSFRGTSYNSPLHFGNGTRLTVT.

V gene TRBV5-6 combines with J gene TRBJ1-3, with TRBD1 identical over 8 bases. The CDR3 covers 14 residues. V lost 4 bases and J lost 4; bases outside the gene matches: 4. The germline V gene encodes CDR1 SGHDT and CDR2 YYEEEE. CDR3 in amino acids: CASSRTGSGNTIYF. The CDR3 nucleotides are TGTGCCAGCAGCCGGACAGGGTCCGGAAACACCATATATTTT.

The chain joins TRBV7-3 to TRBJ2-1; D remains unclear. This CDR3 comprises 16 residues. Trimming took off 5 bases at V and 0 bases at J, with 14 bases between the two ends. Germline V gene data show CDR1 as SGHTA and CDR2 as FQGTGA. DNA for the CDR3: TGTGCCAGCAGCCCCCTAGGATCGCTCTCCTACAATGAGCAGTTCTTC. This translates into CASSPLGSLSYNEQFF.

This clone showed up just once. V usage is TRBV11-3 and J usage is TRBJ2-5, with 9 bases identical to TRBD1. V shed 8 bases and J 1 base; nucleotides not matched to a gene: 2. CDR3 length: 13 residues. Per the germline V gene, CDR1 is SGHNT and CDR2 is YENEEA. The CDR3 region is CASGGQGQETQYF. In nucleotides, the CDR3 is TGTGCCAGCGGGGGACAGGGCCAAGAGACCCAGTACTTC. The full variable domain, its missing parts supplied by reference TRBV11-3 and TRBJ2-5, is EAGVVQSPRYKIIEKKQPVAFWCNPISGHNTLYWYLQNLGQGPELLIRYENEEAVDDSQLPKDRFSAERLKGVDSTLKIQPAELGDSAVYLCASGGQGQETQYFGPGTRLLVL.

CDR3 coding DNA: TGTGCCAGTAGGGGGTCAGGGTCATTGTGGCCCCAGCATTTT. It encodes CASRGSGSLWPQHF. This chain uses TRBV19 with TRBJ1-5; weak D call: TRBD1 (5 bases). Trimming took off 6 bases at V and 9 bases at J, with 18 bases between the two ends. The V gene's germline CDR1 is LNHDA and CDR2 SQIVND (reference sequence). This CDR3 is built from 14 residues.

The chain combines TRBV4-2 with TRBJ1-1, with D perhaps TRBD1 (5 bases). Germline V gene lookup returns CDR1 LGHNA and CDR2 YNFKEQ. The CDR3 sequence is 16 residues long. Trimming removed 6 bases at V and 5 bases at J, with 22 bases between. The CDR3 region has the DNA TGTGCCAGCAGATTACACCCGCGGGACTATGGTACTGAAGCTTTCTTT. It codes for CASRLHPRDYGTEAFF.

J is TRBJ2-1 and V is TRBV11-3, with TRBD2 matching 11 bases. The CDR3 extends over 16 amino acids. The V segment lost 5 bases and the J segment 2 bases; nucleotides outside the gene matches: 5. CDR1 is SGHNT and CDR2 is YENEEA in the germline V gene. CDR3 sequence reads: CASSPQLAGAYNEQFF. The DNA of the CDR3 is TGTGCCAGCAGCCCCCAACTAGCGGGAGCCTACAATGAGCAGTTCTTC.

The genes are TRBV6-5 and TRBJ1-5; the match to TRBD1 covers 7 bases. The CDR3 spans 15 residues. Germline loops: CDR1 MNHEY, CDR2 SVGAGI. With 5 bases clipped from V and 6 bases from J, the junction kept 10 bases outside the gene matches. CDR3 region: CASSPRPRGTQPQHF. The CDR3 DNA follows: TGTGCCAGCAGTCCCCGCCCCAGGGGGACTCAGCCCCAGCATTTT.

The V and J genes are TRBV28 and TRBJ1-3; D remains ambiguous. The CDR3 loop spans 12 amino acids. Trimming removed 3 bases from V and 5 bases from J, with 5 bases in between. Germline values: CDR1 MDHEN, CDR2 SYDVKM. In DNA, the CDR3 is TGTGCCAGCAGTTTTCCCAGAAACACCATATATTTT. It specifies CASSFPRNTIYF.

The chain has TRBV19 and TRBJ2-3, with a possible D match to TRBD2 (5 bases). Per the germline V gene, CDR1 is LNHDA and CDR2 is SQIVND (reference sequence). The CDR3 runs to 15 residues. V was trimmed by 5 bases and J by 5 bases, leaving 17 bases between them. DNA for the CDR3: TGTGCCAGTAGTCTCCCTAAGCTTCGGGAAGATACGCAGTATTTT. Protein product: CASSLPKLREDTQYF.

This chain connects TRBV6-6 to TRBJ1-1; D is unclear. CDR1 and CDR2 (germline): MNHNY, SVGAGI (reference sequence). Trimming stripped 0 bases from V and 3 bases from J, with 11 bases between. The CDR3 loop spans 15 amino acids. As DNA, the CDR3 is TGTGCCAGCAGTTACTCCTCGGCCCGGGACACTGAAGCTTTCTTT. This translates into CASSYSSARDTEAFF.

The V and J genes are TRBV11-2 and TRBJ1-3; tentative D call: TRBD1 (6 bases). V lost 1 base, J lost 0 bases, and 13 bases lay in between. The CDR3 is 17 residues long. CDR1 SGHAT and CDR2 FQNNGV come from the germline V gene. The CDR3 region has the DNA TGTGCCAGCAGCTTAGTTAGGGGGTCGAGCTCTGGAAACACCATATATTTT. This translates into CASSLVRGSSSGNTIYF.

This clone was seen once. This rearrangement joins TRBV18 to TRBJ1-4; TRBD1 is a possible D gene (5 bases). The CDR3 sequence is 13 residues long. Per the germline V gene, CDR1 is KGHSH and CDR2 is LQKENI. V was clipped by 2 bases and J by 7 bases, with 8 bases between them. The CDR3 loop reads CASSPGGSEKLFF. CDR3 nucleotides: TGTGCCAGCTCACCAGGGGGTAGTGAAAAACTGTTTTTT.